These 26 T cell receptor delta chains came from one sample sequenced in a study of gamma-delta T cells after stem cell transplantation. TCRdb reanalysed the RT-PCR reads with CATT. Of about 2,000 delta-chain clones in the sample, around a sixth were seen once. The sample consisted of gamma-delta T cells. These TCRs come from a human donor. It is not recorded whose cells these are; they may come from a transplant donor. This table probably holds off-target reads from a library built for another chain.

This clone was counted between two and nine times. The J gene is TRDJ1, the V gene TRDV2; 8 bases fit TRDD3. The CDR3 is 17 amino acids. Germline CDR1 and CDR2: GEAIGNYY and EKD. Trimming took 4 bases from V and 8 from J; bases not matched to a gene: 20. CDR3 sequence (DNA): TGTGCCTGTGAGCCACTAACTGGGGGTCGCAATGTCCCGAAACTCATCTTT. Protein: CACEPLTGGRNVPKLIF.

This clone counts as large. This chain joins TRDV2 and TRDJ1; D is ambiguous. The germline gives CDR1 GEAIGNYY, CDR2 EKD. This CDR3 region has 17 residues. V lost 0 bases and J 0 bases, leaving 16 bases between the germline ends. CDR3 DNA: TGTGCCTGTGACACCGTAGAAGTGGGCGCGTACACCGATAAACTCATCTTT. This sequence encodes CACDTVEVGAYTDKLIF.

With regard to this clone: Relative to the germline gene, one junction end is altered; a read error may explain this. The chain employs TRDV2 and TRDJ3; 9 bases align to TRDD3. The CDR3 consists of 19 residues. Germline V gene lookup returns CDR1 GEAIGNYY and CDR2 EKD. CDR3: CACDTAWGILSWDTRRMFF. In nucleotides, the CDR3 is TGTGCCTGTGACACGGCCTGGGGGATCTTGTCCTGGGACACCCGACGGATGTTTTTC.

This clone was found a few times. This chain joins TRDV2 and TRDJ4; 9 bases line up with TRDD3. CDR3 length: 16 amino acids. V dropped 3 bases and J dropped 0; count of bases not matched to a gene: 10. Germline assignment: CDR1 GEAIGNYY and CDR2 EKD. As DNA, the CDR3 is TGTGCCTGTGACGCCCTACTGGGGGAGGCTCCCAGACCCCTGATCTTT. This sequence encodes CACDALLGEAPRPLIF.

This clone was seen only a few times. A read error may be the cause here, since a much bigger clone is one base away. The CDR3 spells CARDTVASPIRDTYYTDKLIF. Here the CDR3 DNA reads TGTGCCCGTGACACCGTCGCGTCCCCTATTCGGGATACGTATTACACCGATAAACTCATCTTT. This chain uses TRDV2 with TRDJ1; TRDD3 aligns across 8 bases. The CDR3 sequence is 21 residues long. Looked up from germline, CDR1 is GEAIGNYY and CDR2 is EKD.

This chain links TRDV2 with TRDJ1; 10 nucleotides line up with TRDD3. The trim removed 3 bases at V and 7 bases at J, leaving 7 bases unmatched. The CDR3 runs 14 residues. Germline V gene lookup returns CDR1 GEAIGNYY and CDR2 EKD. CDR3 in DNA: TGTGCCTGTGACGAACTGGGGGATTTAGGTAAACTCATCTTT. Encoded protein: CACDELGDLGKLIF.

This chain links TRDV2 with TRDJ1; 11 nucleotides align to TRDD3. The length of the CDR3 is 18 residues. With 3 bases clipped from V and 0 bases from J, the junction kept 11 bases outside the gene matches. Germline V gene data show CDR1 as GEAIGNYY and CDR2 as EKD. The CDR3 DNA reads TGTGCCTGTGACGTACTGGGGGATAGTAGGAGACACACCGATAAACTCATCTTT. This codes for CACDVLGDSRRHTDKLIF.

This clone was seen more than once but under ten times. The V call is TRDV2, the J call TRDJ1; D not resolved. CDR1 and CDR2 from the germline V gene are GEAIGNYY and EKD. Deletions cut 0 bases from V and 0 bases from J, with 7 bases between. The CDR3 length is 14 residues. CDR3 protein: CACDTLMYTDKLIF. CDR3 DNA sequence: TGTGCCTGTGACACCTTAATGTACACCGATAAACTCATCTTT.

V is TRDV2 and J is TRDJ1; D possibly corresponds to TRDD3 (6 bases). The CDR3 is 22 residues long. With 0 bases removed from V and 0 bases from J, the gap between germline ends came to 31 bases. CDR1 and CDR2 from the germline V gene are GEAIGNYY and EKD. The CDR3 bases are TGTGCCTGTGACACCGTGGGGGCACGTGGACTCCGTCCTAACATCCACACCGATAAACTCATCTTT. This gives the protein CACDTVGARGLRPNIHTDKLIF.

The chain couples TRDV2 to TRDJ1; D call uncertain. The germline gives CDR1 GEAIGNYY, CDR2 EKD. The V end was cut by 3 bases, the J end by 2 bases, with 18 bases between. The CDR3 totals 16 residues. CDR3 residues: CACDAVLPSRTDKLIF. CDR3 sequence (DNA): TGTGCCTGTGACGCCGTACTGCCCTCTAGAACCGATAAACTCATCTTT.

This clone was seen just once. V and J are TRDV2 and TRDJ1; 13 bases map to TRDD3. After removal of 3 bases from V and 0 bases from J, the junction contained 12 bases not matched to a gene. CDR1 GEAIGNYY and CDR2 EKD come from the germline V gene. The length of the CDR3 is 19 residues. CDR3 loop: CACDPLHWGIRNYTDKLIF. The CDR3 DNA sequence: TGTGCCTGTGACCCACTTCACTGGGGGATACGGAACTACACCGATAAACTCATCTTT.

This clone was observed a few times. The chain is built from TRDV2 and TRDJ1, with 12 bases identical to TRDD3. The CDR3 length is 19 residues. V was pared by 0 bases and J by 0 bases, with 10 bases of the junction left unmatched. Germline V gene sequence: CDR1 GEAIGNYY, CDR2 EKD. For the CDR3, the DNA is TGTGCCTGTGACACCGTGGCTGGGGGATACGCGAGGGACACCGATAAACTCATCTTT. Translating gives CACDTVAGGYARDTDKLIF.

This clone appeared a few times. J is TRDJ1 and V is TRDV2; 8 bases align to TRDD3. CDR1 GEAIGNYY and CDR2 EKD come from the germline V gene. Trimming at V came to 0 bases and at J to 1 base, leaving 12 bases not matched to a gene. This CDR3 region has 18 residues. CDR3 in DNA: TGTGCCTGTGACACCGTCGAGTCTGGGGGACCGCGCACCGATAAACTCATCTTT. Amino acid sequence: CACDTVESGGPRTDKLIF.

This clone was counted a few times. This chain uses TRDV2 with TRDJ3, with TRDD3 identical over 8 bases. The CDR3 is 21 amino acids. The ends lost 0 bases at V and 0 bases at J; junction bases unmatched: 12. Germline V CDR1 and CDR2: GEAIGNYY, EKD. This chain's CDR3 is CACDTGGLGASRSWDTRQMFF. CDR3 nucleotides: TGTGCCTGTGACACCGGGGGACTGGGGGCTTCCCGCTCCTGGGACACCCGACAGATGTTTTTC.

This clone appeared a few times. The chain has TRDV2 and TRDJ3, with D perhaps matching TRDD3 (5 bases). The CDR3 sequence is 19 residues long. V lost 1 base, J lost 0 bases, and 15 bases lay in between. The germline gives CDR1 GEAIGNYY, CDR2 EKD. CDR3 sequence reads: CACDTVLAESSWDTRQMFF. CDR3 nucleotide sequence: TGTGCCTGTGACACTGTACTGGCCGAGAGCTCCTGGGACACCCGACAGATGTTTTTC.

The chain recombines TRDV2 with TRDJ3, with 9 bases that match TRDD3. The CDR3 covers 20 residues. After removal of 3 bases from V and 0 bases from J, the junction contained 11 bases not matched to a gene. CDR1 GEAIGNYY and CDR2 EKD come from the germline V gene. CDR3 in amino acids: CACDAILGDFSSWDTRQMFF. In DNA, the CDR3 is TGTGCCTGTGACGCGATACTGGGGGACTTTAGCTCCTGGGACACCCGACAGATGTTTTTC.

The chain has TRDV2 and TRDJ1, with 12 bases aligning to TRDD3. Trimming removed 1 base from V and 0 bases from J; junction bases left unmatched: 11. Germline values: CDR1 GEAIGNYY, CDR2 EKD. The CDR3 is made up of 19 amino acids. The DNA for the CDR3 is TGTGCCTGTGACACGATTATACTGGGGGATACCGGGCACACCGATAAACTCATCTTT. Protein sequence: CACDTIILGDTGHTDKLIF.

The V gene is TRDV2, the J gene TRDJ1; D is undetermined. V lost 3 bases, J lost 0 bases, and 10 bases lay in between. CDR3 length: 14 residues. The germline gives CDR1 GEAIGNYY, CDR2 EKD. CDR3 sequence (DNA): TGTGCCTGTGACTCCTTAACGTACACCGATAAACTCATCTTT. It is translated as CACDSLTYTDKLIF.

The chain links TRDV2 to TRDJ1, with TRDD2 as a possible D gene (9 bases). The V gene's germline CDR1 is GEAIGNYY and CDR2 EKD. This CDR3 spans 21 amino acids. V was cut by 0 bases and J by 2 bases, with 30 bases left in between. This CDR3 reads CACDTVTLPTRDTRRTDKLIF. The DNA for the CDR3 is TGTGCCTGTGACACCGTCACCCTTCCTACAAGGGATACGCGAAGGACCGATAAACTCATCTTT.

This chain links TRDV2 with TRDJ1, with 7 bases aligning to TRDD3. The germline V gene has CDR1 GEAIGNYY and CDR2 EKD. V lost 2 bases and J lost 1; bases outside the gene matches: 18. There are 19 residues in the CDR3. CDR3: CACDNINPGGITFTDKLIF. For the CDR3, the DNA is TGTGCCTGTGACAACATTAATCCTGGGGGCATCACCTTCACCGATAAACTCATCTTT.

This clone showed up just a few times. The CDR3 reads CACDPVTDTDKLIF. The CDR3 coding sequence is TGTGCCTGTGACCCAGTTACTGACACCGATAAACTCATCTTT. This chain uses TRDV2 with TRDJ1; D is unclear. CDR3 length: 14 residues. From germline, CDR1 is GEAIGNYY and CDR2 EKD. V lost 3 bases and J 0 bases, leaving 10 bases between the germline ends.

By share, this clone ranks as large. The CDR3 DNA reads as TGTGCCTGTGACGGCGTGGGGGCCCAGTCCCACACCAACACCGATAAACTCATCTTT. This codes for CACDGVGAQSHTNTDKLIF. The J gene is TRDJ1, the V gene TRDV2; TRDD3 might be the D (6 bases). Germline assignment: CDR1 GEAIGNYY and CDR2 EKD. CDR3 size: 19 residues. The V and J ends lost 3 bases and 0 bases respectively, with 25 bases between them.

This clone was seen only a few times. The chain combines TRDV2 with TRDJ1; TRDD3 agrees at 12 bases. The ends lost 0 bases at V and 0 bases at J; junction bases unmatched: 19. This CDR3 contains 22 residues. Germline CDR1 GEAIGNYY, CDR2 EKD. CDR3 nucleotide sequence: TGTGCCTGTGACACCGTAGTACTGGGGGATACTCCTTCCGCATCCAACACCGATAAACTCATCTTT. Its protein product is CACDTVVLGDTPSASNTDKLIF.

This clone was seen more than once but under ten times. CDR3 bases: TGTGCCTGTGACACCGTGGAGGGGGCGCCCGGAATCCGAGGTAAACTCATCTTT. Translating it yields CACDTVEGAPGIRGKLIF. The V and J genes are TRDV2 and TRDJ1; tentative D call: TRDD3 (5 bases). The germline gives CDR1 GEAIGNYY, CDR2 EKD. Trimming cost V 0 bases and J 7 bases, with 26 bases left between them. CDR3 length equals 18 residues.

In this sample, this clone turned up a few times. The chain links TRDV2 to TRDJ1, with 12 positions matching TRDD3. This CDR3 is built from 17 residues. Germline assignment: CDR1 GEAIGNYY and CDR2 EKD. Trimming took 0 bases from V and 4 from J; bases not matched to a gene: 8. CDR3 nucleotide sequence: TGTGCCTGTGACACCGTCGGCACTGGGGGATACAACGATAAACTCATCTTT. It yields the protein CACDTVGTGGYNDKLIF.

The chain carries TRDV2 and TRDJ1; TRDD3 agrees at 9 bases. Germline V gives CDR1 GEAIGNYY, CDR2 EKD. The CDR3 runs to 18 residues. With 2 bases clipped from V and 0 bases from J, the junction kept 12 bases outside the gene matches. CDR3 protein: CACDRVGTGGLNTDKLIF. CDR3 in DNA: TGTGCCTGTGACAGGGTCGGTACTGGGGGACTTAACACCGATAAACTCATCTTT.